What follows are 10 T cell receptor beta chains derived from one specimen sequenced in a study of blood T cell repertoires in COVID-19 (TCRdb year 2020). Library preparation employed the immunoSEQ multiplex PCR assay. TCRdb took this table from immuneACCESS and kept in-frame rearrangements with V and J called. Such tables lack part of the clones; where checked against another copy, unresolved V genes explain under half of the gap, and the rest is unexplained. This sample gives roughly 320,000 clones in total; approximately 90% of them show up just once. 6.3% of the sample rests with the top ten. Sequencing was done on a sample of peripheral blood. All receptors come from a woman aged 45-65 years with COVID-19, enrolled during active disease.

The chain joins TRBV18 to TRBJ1-1, with TRBD1 matching over 9 bases. The CDR3 runs to 15 residues. Trimming at V came to 3 bases and at J to 3 bases, leaving 5 bases not matched to a gene. Germline assignment: CDR1 KGHSH and CDR2 LQKENI. The CDR3 reads CASSPRTGDYTEAFF. CDR3 nucleotides: TGTGCCAGCTCACCCCGGACAGGGGATTACACTGAAGCTTTCTTT.

V and J are TRBV4-1 and TRBJ2-4; 8 positions match TRBD1. The CDR3 has 20 amino acids. J gave up 1 base and V 0 bases, and 14 bases lay outside the gene matches. Germline lookup yields CDR1 MGHRA and CDR2 YSYEKL. For the CDR3, the DNA is TGCGCCAGCAGCCAAGAAAGTTTACGACAGGGGTTTTTTGCCAAAAACATTCAGTACTTC. Encoded protein: CASSQESLRQGFFAKNIQYF.

This clone was seen only once. The chain couples TRBV6-5 to TRBJ2-1; TRBD2 matches at 9 bases. The CDR3 totals 16 residues. The J segment lost 4 bases and the V segment lost 4 bases, leaving 8 bases of the junction unmatched. The germline CDR1 and CDR2 sequences are MNHEY and SVGAGI. The CDR3 protein is CASSSGLATSYNEQFF. The CDR3 DNA reads TGTGCCAGCAGTTCAGGACTAGCGACATCTTACAATGAGCAGTTCTTC.

The V and J genes are TRBV5-5 and TRBJ1-3, with 9 bases identical to TRBD1. Germline V lookup: CDR1 SGHKS, CDR2 YYEKEE (reference sequence). J gave up 0 bases and V 3 bases, and 7 bases lay outside the gene matches. CDR3 size: 17 residues. The CDR3 reads CASSSRGQGHSGNTIYF. In DNA form, the CDR3 reads TGTGCCAGCAGCTCCAGGGGACAGGGTCACTCTGGAAACACCATATATTTT.

The rearrangement links TRBV5-1 to TRBJ2-3; 9 bases map to TRBD2. The V segment lost 4 bases and the J segment 5 bases; nucleotides outside the gene matches: 11. CDR3 length: 16 residues. CDR1 is SGHRS, CDR2 YFSETQ, per germline. The CDR3 DNA sequence: TGCGCCAGCAGCACTGTAGCGGGAGTGGTAGGAGATACGCAGTATTTT. Its translation: CASSTVAGVVGDTQYF.

The table lists this clone with a few counts. At one boundary the junction diverges from the germline segment, which might be a read error. The chain couples TRBV19 to TRBJ1-5; no firm D call. This CDR3 has 15 residues. Germline CDR1 and CDR2: LNHDA and SQIVND (reference sequence). The CDR3 loop is CASSWAFASSQPQHF. In DNA form, the CDR3 reads TGTGCCAGTAGTTGGGCCTTTGCTAGCAGTCAGCCCCAGCATTTT. Based on the CDR3 plus reference TRBV19 and TRBJ1-5, the full variable domain is DGGITQSPKYLFRKEGQNVTLSCEQNLNHDAMYWYRQDPGQGLRLIYYSQIVNDFQKGDIAEGYSVSREKKESFPLTVTSAQKNPTAFYLCASSWAFASSQPQHFGDGTRLSIL.

The chain links TRBV5-1 to TRBJ2-5; weak D call: TRBD2 (6 bases). Germline V CDR1 and CDR2: SGHRS, YFSETQ. This CDR3 is 15 amino acids long. V lost 0 bases to trimming and J lost 4 bases, with 13 bases between them. The CDR3 spells CASSLGQAGRETQYF. The CDR3 DNA reads TGCGCCAGCAGCTTGGGGCAAGCGGGTCGAGAGACCCAGTACTTC. The variable domain in full, with the rest retrieved from reference TRBV5-1 and TRBJ2-5, is KAGVTQTPRYLIKTRGQQVTLSCSPISGHRSVSWYQQTPGQGLQFLFEYFSETQRNKGNFPGRFSGRQFSNSRSEMNVSTLELGDSALYLCASSLGQAGRETQYFGPGTRLLVL.

The chain joins TRBV19 to TRBJ1-1, with 8 bases lining up with TRBD1. Looked up from germline, CDR1 is LNHDA and CDR2 is SQIVND (reference sequence). The CDR3 contains 14 residues. V lost 7 bases and J lost 4; bases outside the gene matches: 8. CDR3 sequence: CASIPRGRSTEAFF. The DNA of the CDR3 is TGTGCCAGTATCCCCAGGGGGCGAAGCACTGAAGCTTTCTTT.

The chain links TRBV24-1 to TRBJ2-3, with D perhaps TRBD2 (7 bases). With 8 bases removed from V and 1 base from J, the gap between germline ends came to 18 bases. Germline values: CDR1 KGHDR, CDR2 SFDVKD. This CDR3 comprises 16 residues. CDR3 residues: CATKTAGAARTDTQYF. The CDR3 DNA sequence: TGTGCCACCAAGACGGCGGGGGCGGCCCGCACAGATACGCAGTATTTT.

The V and J genes are TRBV13 and TRBJ2-7, with TRBD2 matching 12 bases. After removal of 4 bases from V and 5 bases from J, the junction contained 6 bases not matched to a gene. This CDR3 is 15 amino acids long. CDR1 and CDR2 (germline): PRHDT, FYEKMQ (reference sequence). The CDR3 protein is CASSWRLAGANEQYF. The CDR3 DNA sequence: TGTGCCAGCAGCTGGAGACTAGCGGGAGCCAACGAGCAGTACTTC.